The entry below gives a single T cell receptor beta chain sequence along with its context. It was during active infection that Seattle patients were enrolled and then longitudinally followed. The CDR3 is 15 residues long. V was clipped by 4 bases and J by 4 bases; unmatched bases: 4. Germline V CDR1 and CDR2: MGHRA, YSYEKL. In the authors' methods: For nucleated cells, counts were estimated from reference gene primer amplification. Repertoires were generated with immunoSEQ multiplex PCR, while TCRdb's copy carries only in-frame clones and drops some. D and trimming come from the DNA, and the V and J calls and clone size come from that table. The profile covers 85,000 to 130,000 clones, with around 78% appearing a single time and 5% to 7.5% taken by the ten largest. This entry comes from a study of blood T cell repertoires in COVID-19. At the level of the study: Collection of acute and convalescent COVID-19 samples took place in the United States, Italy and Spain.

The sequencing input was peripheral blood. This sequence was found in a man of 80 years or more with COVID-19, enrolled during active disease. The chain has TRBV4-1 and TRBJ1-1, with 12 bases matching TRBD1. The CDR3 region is CASSPGQGARTEAFF. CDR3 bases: TGCGCCAGCAGCCCGGGACAGGGGGCGCGCACTGAAGCTTTCTTT.